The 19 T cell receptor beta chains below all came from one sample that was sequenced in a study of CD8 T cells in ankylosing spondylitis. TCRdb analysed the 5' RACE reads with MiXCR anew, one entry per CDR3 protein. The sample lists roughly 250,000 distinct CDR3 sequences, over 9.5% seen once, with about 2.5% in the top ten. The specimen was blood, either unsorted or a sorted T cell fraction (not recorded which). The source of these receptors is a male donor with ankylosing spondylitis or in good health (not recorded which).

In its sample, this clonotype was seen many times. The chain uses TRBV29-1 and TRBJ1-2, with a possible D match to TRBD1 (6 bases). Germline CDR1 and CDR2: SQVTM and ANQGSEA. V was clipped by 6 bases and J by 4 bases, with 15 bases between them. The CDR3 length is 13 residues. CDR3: CSVGAGFGYGYTF. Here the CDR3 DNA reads TGCAGCGTGGGGGCGGGGTTCGGCTATGGCTACACCTTC.

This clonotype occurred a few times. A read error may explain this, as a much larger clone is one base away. In nucleotides, the CDR3 is TGTGCCACCAGCAGAGATCGCAGGGGGCTGTTTTTT. Translated, it gives CATSRDRRGLFF. The rearrangement uses TRBV15 and TRBJ2-2; TRBD1 might be the D (6 bases). The CDR3 consists of 12 residues. V was pared by 0 bases and J by 13 bases, with 9 bases between. Germline V gene data show CDR1 as LNHNV and CDR2 as YYDKDF (reference sequence).

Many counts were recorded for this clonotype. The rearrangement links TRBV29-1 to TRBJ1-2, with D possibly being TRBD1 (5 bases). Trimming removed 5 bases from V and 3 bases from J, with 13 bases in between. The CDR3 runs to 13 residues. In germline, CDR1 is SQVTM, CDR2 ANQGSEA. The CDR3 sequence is CSVRGSRDYGYTF. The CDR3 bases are TGCAGCGTTCGCGGGTCCAGGGACTATGGCTACACCTTC.

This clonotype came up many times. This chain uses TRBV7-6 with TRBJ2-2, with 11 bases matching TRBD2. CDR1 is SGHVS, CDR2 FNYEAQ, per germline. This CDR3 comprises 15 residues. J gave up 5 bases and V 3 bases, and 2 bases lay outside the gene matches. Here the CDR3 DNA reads TGTGCCAGCAGCTTGGCTAGCGGGAGGACCGGGGAGCTGTTTTTT. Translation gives CASSLASGRTGELFF.

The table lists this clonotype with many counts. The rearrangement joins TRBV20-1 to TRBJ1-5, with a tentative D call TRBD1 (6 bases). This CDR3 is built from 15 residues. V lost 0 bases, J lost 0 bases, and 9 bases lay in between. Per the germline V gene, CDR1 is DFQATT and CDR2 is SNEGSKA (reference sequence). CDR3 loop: CSARDSGASNQPQHF. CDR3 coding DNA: TGCAGTGCTAGAGATTCAGGGGCTAGCAATCAGCCCCAGCATTTT.

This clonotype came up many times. The CDR3 DNA is TGTGCCAGCAGCCAGTCAGGAGGGAGACAGATCCCCTACGAGCAGTACTTC. Translated, it gives CASSQSGGRQIPYEQYF. This sequence joins TRBV3-1 and TRBJ2-7; tentative D call: TRBD2 (6 bases). CDR3 length equals 17 residues. From germline, CDR1 is LGHDT and CDR2 YNNKEL (reference sequence). V lost 3 bases, J lost 2 bases, and 20 bases lay in between.

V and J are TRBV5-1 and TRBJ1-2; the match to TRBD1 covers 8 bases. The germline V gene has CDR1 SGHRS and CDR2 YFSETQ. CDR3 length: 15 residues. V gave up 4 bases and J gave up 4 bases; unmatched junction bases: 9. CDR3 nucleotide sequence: TGCGCCAGCAGCCCGGAAGGGACAGGCCGCTATGGCTACACCTTC. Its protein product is CASSPEGTGRYGYTF.

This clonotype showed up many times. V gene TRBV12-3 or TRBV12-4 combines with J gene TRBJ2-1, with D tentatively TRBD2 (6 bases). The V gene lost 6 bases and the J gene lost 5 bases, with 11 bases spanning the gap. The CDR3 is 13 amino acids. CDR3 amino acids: CASSLAWNNEQFF. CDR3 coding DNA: TGTGCCAGCAGCCTAGCGTGGAACAATGAGCAGTTCTTC.

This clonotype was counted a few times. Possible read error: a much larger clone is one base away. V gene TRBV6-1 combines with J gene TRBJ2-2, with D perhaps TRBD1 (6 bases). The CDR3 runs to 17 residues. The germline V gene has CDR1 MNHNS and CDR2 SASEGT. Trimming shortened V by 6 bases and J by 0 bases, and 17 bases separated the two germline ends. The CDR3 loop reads CASSQGRGTTNTGELFF. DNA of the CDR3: TGTGCCAGCAGCCAGGGCAGGGGCACTACGAACACCGGGGAGCTGTTTTTT.

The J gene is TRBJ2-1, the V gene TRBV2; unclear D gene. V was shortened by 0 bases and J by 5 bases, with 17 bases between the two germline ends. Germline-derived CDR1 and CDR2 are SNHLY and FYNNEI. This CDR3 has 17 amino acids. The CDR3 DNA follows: TGTGCCAGCAGTGAAGCCGTGGTTGATGGTAAGAACAATGAGCAGTTCTTC. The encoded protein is CASSEAVVDGKNNEQFF.

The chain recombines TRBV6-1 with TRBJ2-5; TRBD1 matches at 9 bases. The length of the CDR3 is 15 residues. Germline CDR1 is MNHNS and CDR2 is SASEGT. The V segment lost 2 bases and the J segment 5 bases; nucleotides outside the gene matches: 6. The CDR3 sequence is CASSELQGARETQYF. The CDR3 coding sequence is TGTGCCAGCAGTGAACTACAGGGGGCAAGGGAGACCCAGTACTTC.

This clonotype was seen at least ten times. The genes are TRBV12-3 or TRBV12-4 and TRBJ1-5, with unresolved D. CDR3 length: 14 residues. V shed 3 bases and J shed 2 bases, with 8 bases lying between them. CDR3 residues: CASSFALGNQPQHF. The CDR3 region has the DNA TGTGCCAGCAGTTTCGCCCTAGGCAATCAGCCCCAGCATTTT.

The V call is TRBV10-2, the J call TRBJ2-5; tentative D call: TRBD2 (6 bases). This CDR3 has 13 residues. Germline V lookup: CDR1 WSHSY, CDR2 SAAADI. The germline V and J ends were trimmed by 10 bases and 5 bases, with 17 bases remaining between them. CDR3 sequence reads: CATRIRAGETQYF. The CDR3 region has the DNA TGCGCCACCCGCATCAGGGCGGGGGAGACCCAGTACTTC.

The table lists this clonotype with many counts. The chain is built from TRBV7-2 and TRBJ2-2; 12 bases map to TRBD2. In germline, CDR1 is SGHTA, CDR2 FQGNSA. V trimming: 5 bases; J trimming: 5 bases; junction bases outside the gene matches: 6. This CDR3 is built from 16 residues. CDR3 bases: TGTGCCAGCAGCGAACCCGGGACTAGCGGGACCGGGGAGCTGTTTTTT. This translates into CASSEPGTSGTGELFF.

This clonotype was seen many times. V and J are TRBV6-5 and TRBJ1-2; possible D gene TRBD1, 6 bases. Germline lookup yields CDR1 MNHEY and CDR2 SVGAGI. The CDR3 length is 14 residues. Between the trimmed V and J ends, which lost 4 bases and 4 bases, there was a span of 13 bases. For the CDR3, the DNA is TGTGCCAGCAGTTCCACAGGGAACCCCTATGGCTACACCTTC. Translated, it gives CASSSTGNPYGYTF.

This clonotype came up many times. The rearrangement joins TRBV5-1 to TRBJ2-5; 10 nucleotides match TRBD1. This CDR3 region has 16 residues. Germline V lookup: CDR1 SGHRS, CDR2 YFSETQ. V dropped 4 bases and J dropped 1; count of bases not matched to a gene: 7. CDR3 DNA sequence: TGCGCCAGCAGCCCCCGGGACAGGGGATCCCAAGAGACCCAGTACTTC. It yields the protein CASSPRDRGSQETQYF.

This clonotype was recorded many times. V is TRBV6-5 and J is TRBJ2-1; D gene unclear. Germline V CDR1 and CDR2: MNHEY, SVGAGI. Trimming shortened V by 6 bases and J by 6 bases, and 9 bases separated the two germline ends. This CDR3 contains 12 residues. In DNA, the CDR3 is TGTGCCAGCAGCTCCCCCATCAATGAGCAGTTCTTC. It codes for CASSSPINEQFF.

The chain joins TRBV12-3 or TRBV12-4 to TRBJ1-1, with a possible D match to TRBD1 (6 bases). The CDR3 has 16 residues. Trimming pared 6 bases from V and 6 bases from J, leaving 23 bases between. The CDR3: CASSPSGALGNSEAFF. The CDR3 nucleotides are TGTGCCAGCAGCCCATCAGGGGCGCTGGGGAATTCTGAAGCTTTCTTT.

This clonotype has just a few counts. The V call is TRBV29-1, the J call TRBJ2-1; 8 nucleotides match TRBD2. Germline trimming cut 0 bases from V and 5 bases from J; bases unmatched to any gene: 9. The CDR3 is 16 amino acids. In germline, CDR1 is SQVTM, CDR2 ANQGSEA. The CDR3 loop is CSVEDASSGFDNEQFF. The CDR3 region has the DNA TGCAGCGTTGAAGATGCCTCTAGCGGGTTCGACAATGAGCAGTTCTTC.